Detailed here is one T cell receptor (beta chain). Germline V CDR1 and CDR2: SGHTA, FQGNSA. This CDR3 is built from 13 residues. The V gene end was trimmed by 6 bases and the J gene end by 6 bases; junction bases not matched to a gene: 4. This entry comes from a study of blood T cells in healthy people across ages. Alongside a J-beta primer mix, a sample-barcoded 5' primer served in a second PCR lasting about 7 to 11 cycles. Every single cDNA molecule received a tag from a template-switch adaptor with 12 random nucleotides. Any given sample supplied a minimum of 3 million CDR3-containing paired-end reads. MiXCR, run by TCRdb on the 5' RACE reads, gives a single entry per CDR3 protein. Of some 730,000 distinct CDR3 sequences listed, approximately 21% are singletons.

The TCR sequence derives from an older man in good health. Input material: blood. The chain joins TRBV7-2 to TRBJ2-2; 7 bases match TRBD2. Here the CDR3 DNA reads TGTGCCAGCAGTCACGGACTAGCCGGGGAGCTGTTTTTT. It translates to CASSHGLAGELFF.